The clone carrying this T cell receptor beta chain was counted at least ten times. The source of the sample is a study of human T cells and chemical hapten exposure. Time point reported: patch test 1, 2 weeks after DPC sensitization. Stated treatment: therapeutic diphenylcyclopropenone sensitization with weekly scalp DPC. Germline CDR1 and CDR2: SGHDN and FVKESK. CDR3 length: 13 residues. V lost 2 bases to trimming and J lost 6 bases, with 11 bases between them. TCRdb passed the RACE reads through MiXCR, listing each CDR3 protein once. The sample includes about 120,000 distinct CDR3 sequences, around 10% seen only once; the top ten take approximately 1.5%.

Here the sequenced sample was whole blood, taken in connection with sensitization to the hapten diphenylcyclopropenone (DPC). The chain carries TRBV14 and TRBJ2-7; no definite D call. The receptor was derived from a woman aged 45-60 years with alopecia areata. Some clones in this sample may be carry-over from other donors' samples. The CDR3 bases are TGTGCCAGCAGCCAACTCGTTGGGGTCGAGCAGTACTTC. Residues: CASSQLVGVEQYF.